The rows below give T cell receptor beta chains drawn from one sample of a study of T cell responses to AZD1222 COVID-19 vaccine. Clones were sequenced by immunoSEQ multiplex PCR, and TCRdb holds only the in-frame ones, with some missing. This sample has roughly 160,000 clones; 75% to 90% occur once, and the top ten carry 6.9%. The source material was peripheral blood, sampled on day 0 of AZD1222 vaccination. These receptors were collected from an adult in good health. The CDR3 runs from the conserved cysteine through the conserved F or W. The D gene is left open where the match is weak. Rows give clone size only sometimes, using once, few, many, or a class for an expanded clone.

clone size	V gene	D gene	J gene	CDR3 protein	CDR3 DNA
once	TRBV2	.	TRBJ2-7	CASSPKRGGGEQYF	TGTGCCAGCAGCCCCAAAAGAGGGGGGGGCGAGCAGTACTTC
.	TRBV29-1	TRBD2	TRBJ2-3	CSGAGGPTDTQYF	TGCAGCGGAGCGGGGGGGCCCACAGATACGCAGTATTTT
.	TRBV6-1	.	TRBJ1-2	CASSEALGGYGYTF	TGTGCCAGCAGTGAAGCGCTAGGGGGCTATGGCTACACCTTC
.	TRBV7-3	.	TRBJ2-1	CASSLTLSGGVRNEQFF	TGTGCCAGCAGCTTAACCTTGTCCGGCGGGGTACGCAATGAGCAGTTCTTC
.	TRBV3-1/TRBV3-2	.	TRBJ2-3	CASSHSDTQYF	TGTGCCAGCAGCCACAGCGATACGCAGTATTTT
.	TRBV13	TRBD2	TRBJ2-7	CASSLALGLAGNSYEQYF	TGTGCCAGCAGCTTAGCGTTAGGGCTAGCGGGTAACTCCTACGAGCAGTACTTC
.	TRBV18	.	TRBJ1-5	CASSPATGPSNQPQHF	TGTGCCAGCTCACCCGCAACAGGGCCTAGCAATCAGCCCCAGCATTTT
.	TRBV29-1	.	TRBJ1-1	CSVGHTEAFF	TGCAGCGTTGGTCACACTGAAGCTTTCTTT
.	TRBV13	TRBD2	TRBJ2-3	CASSLPSGGKDTQYF	TGTGCCAGCAGCTTGCCTAGCGGGGGGAAAGATACGCAGTATTTT
.	TRBV19	.	TRBJ1-5	CASSPTGYSNQPQHF	TGTGCCAGTAGTCCAACAGGTTATAGCAATCAGCCCCAGCATTTT
few	TRBV10-2	.	TRBJ1-2	CASSEQGLGYTF	TGCGCCAGCAGTGAGCAGGGGCTTGGCTACACCTTC
once	TRBV7-9	.	TRBJ2-1	CASSPRDKGYNEQFF	TGTGCCAGCAGCCCCCGGGACAAGGGCTACAATGAGCAGTTCTTC